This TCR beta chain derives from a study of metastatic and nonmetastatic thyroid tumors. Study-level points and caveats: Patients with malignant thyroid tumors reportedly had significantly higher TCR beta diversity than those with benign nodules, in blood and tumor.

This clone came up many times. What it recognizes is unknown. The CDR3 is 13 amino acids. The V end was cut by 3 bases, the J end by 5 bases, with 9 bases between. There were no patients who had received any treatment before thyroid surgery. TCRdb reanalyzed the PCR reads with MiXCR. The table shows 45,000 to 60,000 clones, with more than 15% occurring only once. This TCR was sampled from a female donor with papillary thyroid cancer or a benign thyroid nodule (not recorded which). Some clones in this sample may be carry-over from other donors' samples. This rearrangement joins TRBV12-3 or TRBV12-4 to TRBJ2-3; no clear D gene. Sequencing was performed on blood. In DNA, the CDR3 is TGTGCCAGCAGTTTTGGCCCGGAAGATACGCAGTATTTT. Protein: CASSFGPEDTQYF.